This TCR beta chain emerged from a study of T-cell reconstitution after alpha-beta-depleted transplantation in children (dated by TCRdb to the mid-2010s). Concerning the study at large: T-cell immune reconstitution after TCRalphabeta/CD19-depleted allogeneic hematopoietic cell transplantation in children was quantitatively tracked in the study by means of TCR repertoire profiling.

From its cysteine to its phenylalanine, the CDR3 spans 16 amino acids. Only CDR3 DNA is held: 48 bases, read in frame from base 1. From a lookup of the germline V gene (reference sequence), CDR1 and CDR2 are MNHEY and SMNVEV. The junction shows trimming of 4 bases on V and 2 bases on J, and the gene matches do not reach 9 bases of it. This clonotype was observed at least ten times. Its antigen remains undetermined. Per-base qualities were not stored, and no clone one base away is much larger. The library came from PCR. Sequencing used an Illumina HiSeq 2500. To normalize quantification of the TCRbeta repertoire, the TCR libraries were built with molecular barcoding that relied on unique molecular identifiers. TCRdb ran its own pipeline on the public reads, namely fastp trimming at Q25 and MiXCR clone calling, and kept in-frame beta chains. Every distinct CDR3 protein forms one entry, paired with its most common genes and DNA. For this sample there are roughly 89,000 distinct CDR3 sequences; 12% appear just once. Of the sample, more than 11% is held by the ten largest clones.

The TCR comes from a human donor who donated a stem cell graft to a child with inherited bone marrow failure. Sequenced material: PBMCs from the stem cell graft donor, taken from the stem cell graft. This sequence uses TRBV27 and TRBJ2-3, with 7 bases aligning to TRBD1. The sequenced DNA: TGTGCCAGCAGTTCCAGGACAGGAGGCCCCACAGATACGCAGTATTTT. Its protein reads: CASSSRTGGPTDTQYF.